Presented here are 23 T cell receptor beta chains from one specimen sequenced in a study of cytomegalovirus exposure and HLA in healthy donors (dated by TCRdb to the late 2010s). Libraries came from the immunoSEQ multiplex PCR assay. For the multiplex PCR, a mixture combining 60 forward primers for TCR Vbeta segments and 13 reverse primers for TCR Jbeta segments was used. In its TCRdb copy, this immuneACCESS table keeps in-frame sequences only and misses some clones. Where compared with another copy, unresolved V genes explain less than half of these, and the others have no known cause. The sample yields about 250,000 clones; about four fifths were counted once. The ten biggest clones cover 0.3% to 0.35% of the sample. The sequenced sample consisted of PBMCs. These receptors came from a girl aged 2 to 10 in good health and CMV-seronegative.

As to this clone: Within the sample, other DNA sequences also encode this same CDR3. This chain links TRBV5-8 with TRBJ1-5; 7 positions match TRBD1. The V gene end was trimmed by 4 bases and the J gene end by 0 bases; junction bases not matched to a gene: 1. The CDR3 contains 14 residues. CDR1 is SGHTS, CDR2 YDEGEE, per germline. The CDR3 sequence: CASSPGGSNQPQHF. In DNA, the CDR3 is TGTGCCAGCAGCCCAGGGGGTAGCAATCAGCCCCAGCATTTT.

The rearrangement uses TRBV27 and TRBJ1-5; no definite D call. Between the trimmed V and J ends, which lost 2 bases and 2 bases, there was a span of 7 bases. The CDR3 covers 14 residues. CDR1 MNHEY and CDR2 SMNVEV come from the germline V gene (reference sequence). CDR3 in amino acids: CASSLGDGNQPQHF. In DNA form, the CDR3 reads TGTGCCAGCAGTTTAGGAGACGGCAATCAGCCCCAGCATTTT.

The chain combines TRBV7-9 with TRBJ2-5; 16 bases are shared with TRBD2. The CDR3 runs 17 residues. J gave up 2 bases and V 4 bases, and 4 bases lay outside the gene matches. CDR1 and CDR2 (germline): SEHNR, FQNEAQ (reference sequence). The chain's CDR3 is CASSSGLAGGTQETQYF. The DNA of the CDR3 is TGTGCCAGCAGCTCGGGACTAGCGGGGGGGACACAAGAGACCCAGTACTTC.

The chain has TRBV19 and TRBJ1-1, with 10 positions matching TRBD1. V shed 5 bases, J shed 0 bases, and the junction held 9 bases outside the gene matches. This CDR3 spans 17 amino acids. The germline V gene encodes CDR1 LNHDA and CDR2 SQIVND (reference sequence). The CDR3 nucleotides are TGTGCCAGTAGTGGACGACAGGGGGCCCGCATGAACACTGAAGCTTTCTTT. Encoded protein: CASSGRQGARMNTEAFF.

This clone was seen a single time. This chain links TRBV10-3 with TRBJ1-2; 9 bases match TRBD1. V was clipped by 3 bases and J by 8 bases; unmatched bases: 7. The CDR3 runs 14 residues. Germline V gene lookup returns CDR1 ENHRY and CDR2 SYGVKD. DNA for the CDR3: TGTGCCATCAGTGAAGCCGGGACAGGGATCGGCTACACCTTC. This gives the protein CAISEAGTGIGYTF.

The chain is built from TRBV28 and TRBJ2-1, with D unclear. CDR1 and CDR2 from the germline V gene are MDHEN and SYDVKM. This CDR3 region has 15 residues. V shed 4 bases and J shed 4 bases, with 14 bases lying between them. Here the CDR3 reads CASSSAPLLYNEQFF. CDR3 DNA sequence: TGTGCCAGCAGTTCTGCGCCTCTACTTTACAATGAGCAGTTCTTC.

The rearrangement joins TRBV28 to TRBJ1-6; D perhaps matches TRBD1 (6 bases). Trimming shortened V by 1 base and J by 13 bases, and 14 bases separated the two germline ends. The CDR3 has 14 amino acids. Germline values: CDR1 MDHEN, CDR2 SYDVKM. The CDR3 region is CASSLSGQMGPLHF. The CDR3 DNA sequence: TGTGCCAGCAGTTTATCGGGACAAATGGGGCCCCTCCACTTT. Based on the CDR3 plus reference TRBV28 and TRBJ1-6, the full variable domain is DVKVTQSSRYLVKRTGEKVFLECVQDMDHENMFWYRQDPGLGLRLIYFSYDVKMKEKGDIPEGYSVSREKKERFSLILESASTNQTSMYLCASSLSGQMGPLHFGNGTRLTVT.

This clone is a singleton in its sample. The gene calls are TRBV7-8 and TRBJ2-3; 16 nucleotides align to TRBD2. The CDR3 contains 20 residues. V shed 2 bases and J 2 bases; nucleotides not matched to a gene: 10. CDR1 is SGHVS and CDR2 is FQNEAQ in the germline V gene. CDR3 in amino acids: CASSLQGTGTSGRATDTQYF. CDR3 DNA: TGTGCCAGCAGCTTACAGGGGACCGGGACTAGCGGGAGGGCCACAGATACGCAGTATTTT.

CDR3 bases: TGCGCCAGCAGCCCAACTAGTTCAGATACGCAGTATTTT. As protein: CASSPTSSDTQYF. The J gene is TRBJ2-3, the V gene TRBV10-2; perhaps TRBD2 as D (5 bases). The CDR3 runs to 13 residues. In germline, CDR1 is WSHSY, CDR2 SAAADI. V was pared by 6 bases and J by 4 bases, with 11 bases between.

This chain joins TRBV25-1 and TRBJ2-1; 10 bases are shared with TRBD2. The CDR3 covers 14 residues. V shed 6 bases, J shed 2 bases, and the junction held 1 base outside the gene matches. Looked up from germline, CDR1 is MGHDK and CDR2 is SYGVNS. CDR3 protein: CASSSGGAYNEQFF. The CDR3 DNA reads as TGTGCCAGCAGCAGCGGGGGGGCCTACAATGAGCAGTTCTTC.

The genes are TRBV6-5 and TRBJ2-3, with 7 bases aligning to TRBD2. Trimming took 4 bases from V and 3 from J; bases not matched to a gene: 10. The CDR3 sequence is 16 residues long. Germline values: CDR1 MNHEY, CDR2 SVGAGI. DNA of the CDR3: TGTGCCAGCAGTTGGGGGGGAGGGAGTGGGACAGATACGCAGTATTTT. This gives the protein CASSWGGGSGTDTQYF.

The chain couples TRBV4-1 to TRBJ2-5; D perhaps matches TRBD2 (5 bases). CDR1 MGHRA and CDR2 YSYEKL come from the germline V gene. The ends were cut back, 1 base at V and 6 bases at J, with 21 bases in the middle. The CDR3 loop spans 17 amino acids. The CDR3 bases are TGCGCCAGCAGCCAAGTTCTTAATCGGGGAGCCCAGAAGACCCAGTACTTC. Translated, it gives CASSQVLNRGAQKTQYF.

The rearrangement uses TRBV2 and TRBJ2-7; D unclear. Deletions cut 2 bases from V and 4 bases from J, with 3 bases between. The CDR3 runs to 11 residues. CDR1 and CDR2 (germline): SNHLY, FYNNEI. The CDR3 loop reads CASSERYEQYF. In DNA, the CDR3 is TGTGCCAGCAGTGAACGTTACGAGCAGTACTTC.

The chain is built from TRBV9 and TRBJ2-2; 8 bases map to TRBD2. The V segment lost 5 bases and the J segment 3 bases; nucleotides outside the gene matches: 9. Germline-derived CDR1 and CDR2 are SGDLS and YYNGEE. The CDR3 sequence is 16 residues long. CDR3 sequence reads: CASRATGGGDTGELFF. The CDR3 nucleotides read TGTGCCAGCAGAGCAACGGGGGGGGGCGACACCGGGGAGCTGTTTTTT.

This clone was seen once. This sequence joins TRBV5-1 and TRBJ2-3, with D maybe TRBD1 (6 bases). The germline gives CDR1 SGHRS, CDR2 YFSETQ. Trimming pared 1 base from V and 5 bases from J, leaving 14 bases between. This CDR3 is 15 amino acids long. The CDR3 spells CASSLTAGAGDTQYF. The DNA for the CDR3 is TGCGCCAGCAGCTTGACTGCAGGGGCCGGAGATACGCAGTATTTT.

The chain employs TRBV5-4 and TRBJ2-1; 10 bases are shared with TRBD2. This CDR3 has 15 residues. The germline V gene has CDR1 SGHNT and CDR2 YYREEE (reference sequence). Germline trimming cut 1 base from V and 7 bases from J; bases unmatched to any gene: 5. The CDR3 sequence is CASSLTSGDYNEQFF. CDR3 in DNA: TGTGCCAGCAGCTTGACTAGCGGGGATTATAATGAGCAGTTCTTC.

The V gene is TRBV4-1, the J gene TRBJ2-3; TRBD2 agrees at 11 bases. Germline loops: CDR1 MGHRA, CDR2 YSYEKL. This CDR3 is built from 16 residues. Trimming at V came to 4 bases and at J to 0 bases, leaving 3 bases not matched to a gene. The CDR3 bases are TGCGCCAGCAGCCTCCTAGCGGGAGGCAGCACAGATACGCAGTATTTT. Protein: CASSLLAGGSTDTQYF.

This chain uses TRBV5-4 with TRBJ2-7; D call uncertain. Germline lookup yields CDR1 SGHNT and CDR2 YYREEE (reference sequence). Trimming took off 0 bases at V and 3 bases at J, with 7 bases between the two ends. The CDR3 sequence is 13 residues long. CDR3 coding DNA: TGTGCCAGCAGCTTGGGGCACCTCTACGAGCAGTACTTC. Its protein is CASSLGHLYEQYF.

The gene calls are TRBV28 and TRBJ2-2; 7 nucleotides agree with TRBD1. The CDR3 is 18 amino acids. V trimming: 2 bases; J trimming: 0 bases; junction bases outside the gene matches: 9. Germline V gene sequence: CDR1 MDHEN, CDR2 SYDVKM. CDR3 nucleotides: TGTGCCAGCAGTTTAAGAGTTCCGGGACAGTCGAACACCGGGGAGCTGTTTTTT. Its translation is CASSLRVPGQSNTGELFF.

The rearrangement uses TRBV6-5 and TRBJ2-1, with TRBD2 as a possible D gene (6 bases). In germline, CDR1 is MNHEY, CDR2 SVGAGI. V was pared by 7 bases and J by 8 bases, with 15 bases between. The length of the CDR3 is 13 residues. Here the CDR3 reads CASIGTWRDEQFF. For the CDR3, the DNA is TGTGCCAGCATCGGGACTTGGAGGGATGAGCAGTTCTTC.

This chain connects TRBV5-1 to TRBJ1-6, with 9 bases lining up with TRBD1. This CDR3 region has 14 residues. V lost 5 bases, J lost 9 bases, and 6 bases stayed unmatched. Germline CDR1 and CDR2: SGHRS and YFSETQ. The CDR3 loop is CASSSGQGSSPLHF. The DNA of the CDR3 is TGCGCCAGCAGTTCGGGACAGGGAAGTTCACCCCTCCACTTT.

The genes are TRBV6-5 and TRBJ1-1, with D tentatively TRBD1 (6 bases). V lost 0 bases and J lost 10, with 9 bases in between. The CDR3 runs to 12 residues. The V gene's germline CDR1 is MNHEY and CDR2 SVGAGI. CDR3: CASSYSGATAFF. CDR3 DNA sequence: TGTGCCAGCAGTTACTCGGGGGCAACAGCTTTCTTT.

V and J are TRBV19 and TRBJ2-7; 7 bases line up with TRBD2. CDR1 LNHDA and CDR2 SQIVND come from the germline V gene (reference sequence). With 4 bases clipped from V and 3 bases from J, the junction kept 0 bases outside the gene matches. The CDR3 consists of 12 residues. CDR3 sequence reads: CASSRDYYEQYF. The CDR3 DNA follows: TGTGCCAGTAGTAGGGACTACTACGAGCAGTACTTC.